This T cell receptor (beta chain) was identified during a study of T cell responses to AZD1222 COVID-19 vaccine. This clone was seen more than once but under ten times. As yet, its antigen is unknown. The sample contains more than one DNA sequence encoding this CDR3. Measured with immunoSEQ multiplex PCR; TCRdb has only the in-frame clones, and not every one. The sample records about 180,000 clones, around 90% being singletons. Germline trimming cut 3 bases from V and 5 bases from J; bases unmatched to any gene: 0. This CDR3 region has 13 residues. General study points: In a largely white British group with more females than males, clonal diversity was possibly underestimated.

Sequencing was performed on peripheral blood, taken on day 0 of AZD1222 vaccination. The J gene is TRBJ1-2, the V gene TRBV12-3 or TRBV12-4; TRBD1 aligns across 10 bases. The clonotype comes from an adult in good health. CDR3 sequence reads: CASSLDRGYGYTF. DNA of the CDR3: TGTGCCAGCAGTTTGGACAGGGGGTATGGCTACACCTTC.